A selection of T cell receptor beta chains follows, all from one sample in a study of response to subunit inactivated influenza vaccine. TCRdb ran MiXCR on the RT-PCR reads and lists one entry per CDR3 protein. This table holds around 160,000 distinct CDR3 sequences, approximately 10% found once. Material: non-naive T cells sorted from PBMCs, obtained about 40 days after vaccination. All receptors come from a man aged 50 to 59 who received an inactivated influenza vaccine. The CDR3 runs from the conserved cysteine through the conserved F or W. D genes are given only for firm matches. A row's size may be missing; if present it is once, few, many or a size class.

-,-,TRBV5-4,TRBJ2-7,TGTGCCAGCAGCTTGGAAGGGACACCTTGGAACGAGCAGTACTTC,CASSLEGTPWNEQYF
-,many,TRBV7-2,TRBJ1-5,TGTGCCAGCAGCTTAGAGAGGGGTTCCGGCAATCAGCCCCAGCATTTT,CASSLERGSGNQPQHF
-,few,TRBV7-2,TRBJ1-2,TGTGCCAGCAGCTCCGCGTCTCCCTATGGCTACACCTTC,CASSSASPYGYTF
TRBD2,-,TRBV20-1,TRBJ2-7,TGCAGTGCTACCGGGACTAGCGGGAGGGTCTCCTACGAGCAGTACTTC,CSATGTSGRVSYEQYF
TRBD1,many,TRBV6-1,TRBJ2-2,TGTGCCAGCTTAAAGCCGGGGACAGGGAGAACCGGGGAGCTGTTTTTT,CASLKPGTGRTGELFF
TRBD1,few,TRBV7-9,TRBJ2-5,TGTGCCAGCAGCTTAGCATCAGGGACAGGCATAGAGACCCAGTACTTC,CASSLASGTGIETQYF
-,-,TRBV27,TRBJ1-3,TGTGCCAGCAGTTTATCTTATGGTGGAAACACCATATATTTT,CASSLSYGGNTIYF
-,many,TRBV5-1,TRBJ2-1,TGTGCCAGCAGCTCCGGGACCGGCTCCTACAATGAGCAGTTCTTC,CASSSGTGSYNEQFF
TRBD2,many,TRBV24-1,TRBJ2-2,TGTGCCACCAGCAATAGCGGGAGGCACACCGGGGAGCTGTTTTTT,CATSNSGRHTGELFF
-,few,TRBV28,TRBJ2-7,TGTGCCAGCATGAGGGCAGACCCCTACGAGCAGTACTTC,CASMRADPYEQYF
-,-,TRBV15,TRBJ2-3,TGTGCCACCAGCAGAGACCAGGGGGATACGCAGTATTTT,CATSRDQGDTQYF
-,-,TRBV9,TRBJ1-6,TGTGCCAGCAGCGTAGTGGATAATTCACCCCTCCACTTT,CASSVVDNSPLHF
-,few,TRBV21-1,TRBJ1-4,TGTGCCAGCAGCAAAGAGGGGACAGGGCTCGGACTGTTTTTT,CASSKEGTGLGLFF
-,few,TRBV7-9,TRBJ1-6,TGTGCCAGCAGCTTAAAAGGGAATTCACCCCTCCACTTT,CASSLKGNSPLHF
-,few,TRBV9,TRBJ1-1,TGTGCCAGCAGCGTAGCCGAGCCTGAAGCTTTCTTT,CASSVAEPEAFF